The 9 T cell receptor beta chains below were found in one sample sequenced in a study of shared clonotypes between healthy human individuals. The method was immunoSEQ multiplex PCR; TCRdb's version includes in-frame clones alone and lacks a portion of them. This table holds approximately 1.5 million clones, 98% found once. The sequenced sample was naive CD4+ T cells sorted from blood. The subset here: CD45RA+ positively selected. The source is a man in his thirties or forties in good health.

The J gene is TRBJ2-3, the V gene TRBV11-2, with TRBD2 as a possible D gene (6 bases). Germline V lookup: CDR1 SGHAT, CDR2 FQNNGV. Trimming pared 8 bases from V and 0 bases from J, leaving 18 bases between. The CDR3 covers 16 residues. As DNA, the CDR3 is TGTGCCAGCTGCGGGGAGTGGGGAGCCAGCACAGATACGCAGTATTTT. This encodes CASCGEWGASTDTQYF. Full variable domain (remainder filled in from reference TRBV11-2 and TRBJ2-3): EAGVAQSPRYKIIEKRQSVAFWCNPISGHATLYWYQQILGQGPKLLIQFQNNGVVDDSQLPKDRFSAERLKGVDSTLKIQPAKLEDSAVYLCASCGEWGASTDTQYFGPGTRLTVL.

This chain connects TRBV5-5 to TRBJ2-7; D is undetermined. The germline gives CDR1 SGHKS, CDR2 YYEKEE (reference sequence). The CDR3 runs to 13 residues. V dropped 3 bases and J dropped 9 bases, with 16 bases sitting between them. As DNA, the CDR3 is TGTGCCAGCAGCTCCCCCTTGGGCTCGAGGCAGTACTTC. It specifies CASSSPLGSRQYF.

The V and J genes are TRBV4-3 and TRBJ1-5; D uncertain. V was shortened by 1 base and J by 0 bases, with 10 bases between the two germline ends. The CDR3 runs 16 residues. Germline CDR1 and CDR2: LGHNA and YSLEER. The CDR3 coding sequence is TGCGCCAGCAGCCAAGGGATTGGGATTAGCAATCAGCCCCAGCATTTT. Residues: CASSQGIGISNQPQHF.

The chain uses TRBV29-1 and TRBJ2-7; tentative D call: TRBD1 (6 bases). Germline CDR1 and CDR2: SQVTM and ANQGSEA. V lost 6 bases to trimming and J lost 3 bases, with 12 bases between them. The CDR3 runs to 12 residues. CDR3 loop: CSVSLDSYEQYF. Here the CDR3 DNA reads TGCAGCGTCTCCTTGGACAGCTACGAGCAGTACTTC.

This chain connects TRBV7-2 to TRBJ1-5; no definite D call. The V gene lost 5 bases and the J gene lost 7 bases, with 15 bases spanning the gap. The length of the CDR3 is 14 residues. CDR1 is SGHTA and CDR2 is FQGNSA in the germline V gene. As DNA, the CDR3 is TGTGCCAGCAGCATAGGCAGGCAAATGCAGCCCCAGCATTTT. Translation gives CASSIGRQMQPQHF.

The gene calls are TRBV6-1 and TRBJ2-2, with D uncertain. Trimming took off 7 bases at V and 3 bases at J, with 6 bases between the two ends. The CDR3 is 12 residues long. Germline V gene sequence: CDR1 MNHNS, CDR2 SASEGT. The CDR3 is CASTRYTGELFF. In DNA, the CDR3 is TGTGCCAGCACACGGTACACCGGGGAGCTGTTTTTT.

V and J are TRBV18 and TRBJ1-5, with D unclear. V lost 2 bases, J lost 0 bases, and 14 bases lay in between. CDR1 and CDR2 from the germline V gene are KGHSH and LQKENI. CDR3 length equals 17 residues. CDR3 sequence: CASSPRSVGISNQPQHF. DNA of the CDR3: TGTGCCAGCTCACCAAGATCGGTCGGGATTAGCAATCAGCCCCAGCATTTT.

The chain has TRBV5-1 and TRBJ2-7, with 12 nucleotides matching TRBD2. V was pared by 4 bases and J by 8 bases, with 10 bases of the junction left unmatched. CDR1 is SGHRS and CDR2 is YFSETQ in the germline V gene. This CDR3 is built from 15 residues. CDR3 nucleotides: TGCGCCAGCAGCCCCGGACTAGCGGGACCTACGAAGCAGTACTTC. It yields the protein CASSPGLAGPTKQYF.

The DNA for the CDR3 is TGTGCCAGCAGCAAAGGGCCAGATACGCAGTATTTT. Residues: CASSKGPDTQYF. The chain recombines TRBV5-4 with TRBJ2-3; no firm D call. CDR1 and CDR2 (germline): SGHNT, YYREEE (reference sequence). Trimming cost V 4 bases and J 4 bases, with 7 bases left between them. The CDR3 spans 12 residues. Full variable domain (rest looked up from reference TRBV5-4 and TRBJ2-3): ETGVTQSPTHLIKTRGQQVTLRCSSQSGHNTVSWYQQALGQGPQFIFQYYREEENGRGNFPPRFSGLQFPNYSSELNVNALELDDSALYLCASSKGPDTQYFGPGTRLTVL.